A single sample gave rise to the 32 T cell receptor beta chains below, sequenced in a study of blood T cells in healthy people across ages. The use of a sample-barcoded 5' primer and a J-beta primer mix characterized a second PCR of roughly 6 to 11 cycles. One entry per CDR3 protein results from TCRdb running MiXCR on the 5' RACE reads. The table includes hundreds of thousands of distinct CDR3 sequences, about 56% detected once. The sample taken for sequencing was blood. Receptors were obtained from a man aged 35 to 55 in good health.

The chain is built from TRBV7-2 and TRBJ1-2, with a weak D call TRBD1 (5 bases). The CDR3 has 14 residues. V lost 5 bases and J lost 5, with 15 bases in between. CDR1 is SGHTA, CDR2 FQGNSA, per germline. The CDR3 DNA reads TGTGCCAGCAGCCGGGGAGGGGTAGGGTATGGCTACACCTTC. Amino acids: CASSRGGVGYGYTF.

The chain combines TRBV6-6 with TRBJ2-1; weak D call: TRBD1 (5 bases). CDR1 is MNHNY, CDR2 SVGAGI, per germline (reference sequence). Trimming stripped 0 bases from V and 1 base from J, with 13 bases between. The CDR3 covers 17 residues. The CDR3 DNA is TGTGCCAGCAGTTACTCCTCAGGGAAACGGTCCTACAATGAGCAGTTCTTC. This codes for CASSYSSGKRSYNEQFF.

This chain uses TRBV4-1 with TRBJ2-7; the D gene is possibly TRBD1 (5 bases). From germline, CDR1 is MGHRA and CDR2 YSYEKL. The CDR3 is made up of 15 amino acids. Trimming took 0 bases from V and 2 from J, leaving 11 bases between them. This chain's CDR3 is CASSQEKGRAYEQYF. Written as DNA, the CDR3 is TGCGCCAGCAGCCAAGAAAAAGGCAGGGCCTACGAGCAGTACTTC.

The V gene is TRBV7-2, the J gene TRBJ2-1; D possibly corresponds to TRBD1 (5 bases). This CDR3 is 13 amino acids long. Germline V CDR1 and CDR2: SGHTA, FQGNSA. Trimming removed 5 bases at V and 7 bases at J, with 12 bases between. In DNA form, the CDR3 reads TGTGCCAGCAGCCTCCAAGGGGTGAATGAGCAGTTCTTC. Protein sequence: CASSLQGVNEQFF.

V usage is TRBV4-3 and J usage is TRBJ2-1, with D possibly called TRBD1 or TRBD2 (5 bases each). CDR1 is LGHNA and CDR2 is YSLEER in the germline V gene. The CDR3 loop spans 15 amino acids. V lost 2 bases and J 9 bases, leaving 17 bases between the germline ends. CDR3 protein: CASSQRGRWRCEQFF. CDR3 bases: TGCGCCAGCAGCCAAAGGGGACGGTGGCGGTGTGAGCAGTTCTTC.

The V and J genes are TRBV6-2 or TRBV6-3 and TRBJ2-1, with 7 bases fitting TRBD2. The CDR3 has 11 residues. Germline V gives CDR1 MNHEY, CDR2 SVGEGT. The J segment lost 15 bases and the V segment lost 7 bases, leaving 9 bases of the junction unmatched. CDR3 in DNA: TGTGCCAGCATCTGGGGAGGGGTTTGGTTCTTC. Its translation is CASIWGGVWFF.

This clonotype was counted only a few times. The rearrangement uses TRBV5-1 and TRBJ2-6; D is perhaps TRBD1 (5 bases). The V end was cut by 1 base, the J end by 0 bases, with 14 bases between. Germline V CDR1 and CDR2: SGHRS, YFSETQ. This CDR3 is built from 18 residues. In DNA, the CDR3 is TGCGCCAGCAGCTTGACAGCGACAGCCTTCTCTGGGGCCAACGTCCTGACTTTC. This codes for CASSLTATAFSGANVLTF.

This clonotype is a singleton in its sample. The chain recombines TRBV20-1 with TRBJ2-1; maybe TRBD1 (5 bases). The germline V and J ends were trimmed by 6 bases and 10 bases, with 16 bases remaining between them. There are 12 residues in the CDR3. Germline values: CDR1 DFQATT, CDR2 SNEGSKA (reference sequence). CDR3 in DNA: TGCAGTGCCTCATCGCAGGGAAGCGAGCAGTTCTTC. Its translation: CSASSQGSEQFF.

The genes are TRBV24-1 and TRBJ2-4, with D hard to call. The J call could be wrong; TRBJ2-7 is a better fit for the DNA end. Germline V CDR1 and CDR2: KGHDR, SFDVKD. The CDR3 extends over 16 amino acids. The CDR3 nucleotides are TGTGCCACCAGTGATTTGATGGATCTCCCGAACTACGAGCAGTACTTC. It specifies CATSDLMDLPNYEQYF.

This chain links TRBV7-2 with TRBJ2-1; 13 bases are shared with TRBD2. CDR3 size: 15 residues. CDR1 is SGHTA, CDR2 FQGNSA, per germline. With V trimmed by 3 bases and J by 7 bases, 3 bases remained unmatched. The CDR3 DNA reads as TGTGCCAGCAGCTTCGGGACTAGCGGGGTGAATGAGCAGTTCTTC. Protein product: CASSFGTSGVNEQFF.

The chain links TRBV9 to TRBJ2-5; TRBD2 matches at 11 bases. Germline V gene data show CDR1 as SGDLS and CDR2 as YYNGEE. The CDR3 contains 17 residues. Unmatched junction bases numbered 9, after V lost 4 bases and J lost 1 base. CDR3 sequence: CASSLSGRAGRQETQYF. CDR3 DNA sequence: TGTGCCAGCAGCCTTAGCGGGAGGGCCGGGCGCCAAGAGACCCAGTACTTC.

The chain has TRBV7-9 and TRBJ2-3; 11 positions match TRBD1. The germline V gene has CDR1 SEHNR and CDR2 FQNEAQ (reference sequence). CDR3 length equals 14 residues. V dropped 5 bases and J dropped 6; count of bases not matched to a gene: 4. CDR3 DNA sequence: TGTGCCAGCAGCCCCCGGGACAGGGGGGATACGCAGTATTTT. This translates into CASSPRDRGDTQYF.

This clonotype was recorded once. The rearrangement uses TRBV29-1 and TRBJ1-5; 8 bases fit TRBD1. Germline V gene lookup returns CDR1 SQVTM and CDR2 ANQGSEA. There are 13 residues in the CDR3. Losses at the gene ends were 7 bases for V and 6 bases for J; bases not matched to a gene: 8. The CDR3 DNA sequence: TGCAGCGCCTCGACAGGGGTAGGTCAGCCCCAGCATTTT. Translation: CSASTGVGQPQHF.

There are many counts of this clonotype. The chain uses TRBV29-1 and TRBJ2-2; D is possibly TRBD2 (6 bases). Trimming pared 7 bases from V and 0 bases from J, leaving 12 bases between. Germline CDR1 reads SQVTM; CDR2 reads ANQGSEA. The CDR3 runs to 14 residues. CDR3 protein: CSGRRDANTGELFF. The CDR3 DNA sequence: TGCAGCGGGAGGCGGGATGCGAACACCGGGGAGCTGTTTTTT.

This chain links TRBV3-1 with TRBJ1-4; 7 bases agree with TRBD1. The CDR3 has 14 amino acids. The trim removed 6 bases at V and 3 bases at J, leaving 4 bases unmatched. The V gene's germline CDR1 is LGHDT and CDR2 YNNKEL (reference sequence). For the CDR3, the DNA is TGTGCCAGCAGACACAGGGGAGCTAATGAAAAACTGTTTTTT. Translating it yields CASRHRGANEKLFF.

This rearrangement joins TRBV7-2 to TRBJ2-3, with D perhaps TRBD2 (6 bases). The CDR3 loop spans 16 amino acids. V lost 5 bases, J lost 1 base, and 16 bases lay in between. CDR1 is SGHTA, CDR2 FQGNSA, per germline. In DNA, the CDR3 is TGTGCCAGCAGCCCGCCAGGGTGGGGGGGCACAGATACGCAGTATTTT. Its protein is CASSPPGWGGTDTQYF.

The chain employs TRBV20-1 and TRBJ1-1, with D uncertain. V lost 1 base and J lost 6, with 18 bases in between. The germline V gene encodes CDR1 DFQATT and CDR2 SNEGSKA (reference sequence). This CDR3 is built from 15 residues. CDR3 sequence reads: CSARVPQGPAPEAFF. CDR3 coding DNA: TGCAGTGCTAGAGTTCCACAAGGGCCGGCACCTGAAGCTTTCTTT.

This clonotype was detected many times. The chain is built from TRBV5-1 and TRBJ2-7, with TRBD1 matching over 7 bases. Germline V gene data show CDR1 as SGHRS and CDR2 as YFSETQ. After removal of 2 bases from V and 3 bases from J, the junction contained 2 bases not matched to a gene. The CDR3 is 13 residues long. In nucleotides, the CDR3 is TGCGCCAGCAGCTTAGACAGGGACTACGAGCAGTACTTC. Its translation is CASSLDRDYEQYF.

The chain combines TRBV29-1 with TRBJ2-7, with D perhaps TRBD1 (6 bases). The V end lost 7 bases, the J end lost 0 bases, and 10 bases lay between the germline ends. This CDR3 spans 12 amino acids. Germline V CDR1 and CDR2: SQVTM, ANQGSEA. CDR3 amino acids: CSGGQGSYEQYF. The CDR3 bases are TGCAGCGGGGGGCAAGGCTCCTACGAGCAGTACTTC.

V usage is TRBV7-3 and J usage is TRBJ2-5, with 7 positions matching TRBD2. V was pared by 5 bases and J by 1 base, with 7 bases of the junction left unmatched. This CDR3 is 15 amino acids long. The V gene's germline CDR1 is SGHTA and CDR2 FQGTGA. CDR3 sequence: CASSVQRGSQETQYF. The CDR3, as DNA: TGTGCCAGCAGCGTACAGCGGGGTTCCCAAGAGACCCAGTACTTC.

The chain's CDR3 is CASSTGGAEPYEQYF. In DNA, the CDR3 is TGTGCCAGCAGCACAGGGGGGGCGGAACCCTACGAGCAGTACTTC. The chain recombines TRBV7-3 with TRBJ2-5; possibly TRBD1 for D (8 bases). The closer fit of TRBJ2-7 to the DNA end suggests the J call may be wrong. The CDR3 totals 15 residues. Germline V gene data show CDR1 as SGHTA and CDR2 as FQGTGA.

CDR3 DNA sequence: TGCGCCAGGCCCGGTTCACCCCTCCACTTT. Its protein is CARPGSPLHF. The rearrangement uses TRBV23-1 and TRBJ1-6; unclear D gene. TRBV23-1 counts as an open reading frame of uncertain function. The V end lost 9 bases, the J end lost 9 bases, and 6 bases lay between the germline ends. The CDR3 loop spans 10 amino acids.

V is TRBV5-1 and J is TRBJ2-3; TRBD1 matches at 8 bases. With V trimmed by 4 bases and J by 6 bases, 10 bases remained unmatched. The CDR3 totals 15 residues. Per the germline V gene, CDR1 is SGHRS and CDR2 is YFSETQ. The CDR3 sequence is CASSLGQGSMDTQYF. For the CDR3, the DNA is TGCGCCAGCAGCCTCGGACAGGGATCAATGGATACGCAGTATTTT.

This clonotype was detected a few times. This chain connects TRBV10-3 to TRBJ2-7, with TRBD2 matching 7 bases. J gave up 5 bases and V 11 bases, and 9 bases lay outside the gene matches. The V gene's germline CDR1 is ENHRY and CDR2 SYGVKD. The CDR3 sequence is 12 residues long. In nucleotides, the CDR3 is TGTGCCGCCCGGACTAGTAGCGACGAGCAGTACTTC. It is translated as CAARTSSDEQYF.

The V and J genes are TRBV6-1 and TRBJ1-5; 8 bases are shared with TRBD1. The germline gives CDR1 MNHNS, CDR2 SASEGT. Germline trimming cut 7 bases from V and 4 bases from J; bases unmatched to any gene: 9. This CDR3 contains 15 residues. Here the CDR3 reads CASTGQGGFNQPQHF. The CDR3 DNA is TGTGCCAGCACCGGACAGGGAGGGTTTAATCAGCCCCAGCATTTT.

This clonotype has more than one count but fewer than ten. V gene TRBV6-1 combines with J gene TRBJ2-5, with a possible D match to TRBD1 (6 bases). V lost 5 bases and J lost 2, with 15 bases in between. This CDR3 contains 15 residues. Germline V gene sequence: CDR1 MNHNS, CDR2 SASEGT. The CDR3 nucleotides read TGTGCCAGCAGTATACAGGGTCGGCGGCAAGAGACCCAGTACTTC. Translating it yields CASSIQGRRQETQYF.

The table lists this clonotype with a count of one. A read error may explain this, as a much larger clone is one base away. CDR3 bases: TGCAGCGTTACAAGTAGCGGGAGGGCCTCCGAGCAGTTCTTC. It is translated as CSVTSSGRASEQFF. V gene TRBV29-1 combines with J gene TRBJ2-1, with TRBD2 identical over 11 bases. Germline V gene lookup returns CDR1 SQVTM and CDR2 ANQGSEA. Trimming removed 5 bases from V and 10 bases from J; junction bases left unmatched: 10. The CDR3 runs to 14 residues.

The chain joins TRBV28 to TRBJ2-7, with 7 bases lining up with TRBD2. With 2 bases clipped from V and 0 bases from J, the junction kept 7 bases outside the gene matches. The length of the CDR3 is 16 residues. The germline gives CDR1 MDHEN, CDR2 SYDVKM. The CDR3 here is CASSLGDLAVSYEQYF. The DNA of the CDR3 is TGTGCCAGCAGTTTAGGTGACCTAGCGGTCTCCTACGAGCAGTACTTC.

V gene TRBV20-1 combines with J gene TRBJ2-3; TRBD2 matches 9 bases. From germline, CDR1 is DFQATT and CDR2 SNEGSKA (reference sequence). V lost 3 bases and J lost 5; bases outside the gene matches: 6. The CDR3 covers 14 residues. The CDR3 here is CSASASGAVDTQYF. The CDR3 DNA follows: TGCAGTGCTAGCGCTAGCGGGGCGGTAGATACGCAGTATTTT.

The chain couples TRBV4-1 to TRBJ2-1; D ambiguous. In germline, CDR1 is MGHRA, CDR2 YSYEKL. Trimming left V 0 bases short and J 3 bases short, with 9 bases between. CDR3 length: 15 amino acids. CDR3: CASSQEGLNYNEQFF. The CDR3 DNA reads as TGCGCCAGCAGCCAAGAAGGGCTGAACTACAATGAGCAGTTCTTC.

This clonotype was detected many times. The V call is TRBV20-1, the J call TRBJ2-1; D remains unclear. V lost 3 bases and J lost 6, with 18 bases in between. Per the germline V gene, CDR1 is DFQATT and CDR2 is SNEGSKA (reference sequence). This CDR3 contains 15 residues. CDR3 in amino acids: CSARYLETNLNEQFF. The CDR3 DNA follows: TGCAGTGCTAGGTATCTAGAAACGAATCTCAATGAGCAGTTCTTC.

DNA for the CDR3: TGTGCCAGCAGTGCACGAGCGGGAATGGATGAGCAGTTCTTC. Protein product: CASSARAGMDEQFF. The chain links TRBV6-4 to TRBJ2-1; TRBD2 matches at 7 bases. J lost 8 bases, V lost 4 bases, and 8 bases had no gene match. This CDR3 has 14 residues. CDR1 MRHNA and CDR2 SNTAGT come from the germline V gene.